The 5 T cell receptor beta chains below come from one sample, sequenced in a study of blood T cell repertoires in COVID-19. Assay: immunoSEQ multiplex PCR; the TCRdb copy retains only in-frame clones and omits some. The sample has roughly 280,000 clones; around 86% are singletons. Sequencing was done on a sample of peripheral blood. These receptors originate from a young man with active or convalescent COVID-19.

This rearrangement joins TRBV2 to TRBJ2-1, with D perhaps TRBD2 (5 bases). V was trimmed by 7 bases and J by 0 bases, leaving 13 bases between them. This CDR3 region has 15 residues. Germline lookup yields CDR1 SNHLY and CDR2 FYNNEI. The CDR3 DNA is TGTGCCAGCACCCCAGAAGGGAGCTCCTACAATGAGCAGTTCTTC. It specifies CASTPEGSSYNEQFF.

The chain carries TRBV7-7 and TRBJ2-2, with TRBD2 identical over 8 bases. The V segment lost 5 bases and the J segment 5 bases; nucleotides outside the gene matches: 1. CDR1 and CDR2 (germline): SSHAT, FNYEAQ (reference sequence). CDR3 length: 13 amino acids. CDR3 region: CASSRGGTGELFF. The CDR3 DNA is TGTGCCAGCAGCCGCGGGGGGACCGGGGAGCTGTTTTTT.

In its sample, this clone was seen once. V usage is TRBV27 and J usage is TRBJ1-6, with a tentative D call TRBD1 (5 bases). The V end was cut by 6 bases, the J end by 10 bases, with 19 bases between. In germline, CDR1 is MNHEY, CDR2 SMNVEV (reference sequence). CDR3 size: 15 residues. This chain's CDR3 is CASSRKVQANSPLHF. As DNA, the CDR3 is TGTGCCAGCAGCAGAAAAGTACAGGCAAACTCACCCCTCCACTTT.

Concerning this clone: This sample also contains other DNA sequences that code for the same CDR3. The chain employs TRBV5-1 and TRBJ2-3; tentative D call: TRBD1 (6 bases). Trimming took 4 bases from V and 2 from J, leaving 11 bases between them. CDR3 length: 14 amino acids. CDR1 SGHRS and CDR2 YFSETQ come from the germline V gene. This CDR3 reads CASSLGQITDTQYF. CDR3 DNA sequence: TGCGCCAGCAGCCTAGGACAGATCACAGATACGCAGTATTTT.

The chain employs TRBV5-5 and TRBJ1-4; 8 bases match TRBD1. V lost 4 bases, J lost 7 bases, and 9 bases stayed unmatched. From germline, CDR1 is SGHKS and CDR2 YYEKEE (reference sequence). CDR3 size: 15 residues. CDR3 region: CASSGRQGRGEKLFF. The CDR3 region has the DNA TGTGCCAGCAGCGGACGACAGGGGCGGGGTGAAAAACTGTTTTTT.